This T cell receptor (beta chain) appears in the sequencing data of a study of blood T cells in healthy people across ages. Study conclusions and caveats: Shifts in expanded clonotypes may have been confounded by donor CMV status, which was unknown.

Healthy Russian Caucasian donors spanned ages about 6 to 100 years. Then a second PCR, running about 6 to 12 cycles, was carried out with a sample-barcoded 5' primer and a J-beta primer mix. Each CDR3 protein is one row after TCRdb ran MiXCR on the 5' RACE reads. The table lists about 1.6 million distinct CDR3 sequences, around 35% of them singletons. Note on this clonotype: Its antigen remains unidentified.

The length of the CDR3 is 15 residues. V shed 5 bases and J 5 bases; nucleotides not matched to a gene: 9. The source of this sequence is a woman aged 30 to 39 in good health. Sequencing input: blood. This chain uses TRBV12-3 or TRBV12-4 with TRBJ2-5, with 9 bases identical to TRBD1. This CDR3 is CASSQTGGNFETQYF. As DNA, the CDR3 is TGTGCCAGCAGTCAGACAGGGGGTAATTTTGAGACCCAGTACTTC.